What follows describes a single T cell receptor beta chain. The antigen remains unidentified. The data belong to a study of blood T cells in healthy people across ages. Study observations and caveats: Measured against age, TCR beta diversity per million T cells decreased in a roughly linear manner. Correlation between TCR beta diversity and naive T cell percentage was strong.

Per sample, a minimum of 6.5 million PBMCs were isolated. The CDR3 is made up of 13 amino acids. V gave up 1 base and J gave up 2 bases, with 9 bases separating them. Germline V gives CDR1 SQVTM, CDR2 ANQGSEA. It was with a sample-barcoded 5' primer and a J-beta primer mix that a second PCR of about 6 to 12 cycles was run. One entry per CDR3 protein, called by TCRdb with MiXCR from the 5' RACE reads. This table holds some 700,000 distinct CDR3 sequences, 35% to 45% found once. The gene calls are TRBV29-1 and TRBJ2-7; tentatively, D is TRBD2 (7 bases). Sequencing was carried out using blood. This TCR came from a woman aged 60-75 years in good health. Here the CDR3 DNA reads TGCAGCGTTGAAGGGGGGGGCCCCTACGAGCAGTACTTC. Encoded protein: CSVEGGGPYEQYF.